This entry describes one T cell receptor (beta chain). Authors' methods: How many nucleated cells were present was estimated from reference gene primer amplification. Sequenced by immunoSEQ multiplex PCR; TCRdb stores in-frame clones only, minus some. Clone size and the V and J calls come from that table; the DNA yielded D and trimming. This table holds roughly 400,000 clones, 70% to 90% found once. The data derive from a study of blood T cell repertoires in COVID-19. Study-wide context: Sites in the United States, Italy and Spain provided acute and convalescent COVID-19 samples.

Participants were aged about 18 to 100 years from approximately 24 US areas. Exposed volunteers were people who met a COVID-19 case within 2 weeks before study entry. Trimming removed 2 bases at V and 10 bases at J, with 5 bases between. The CDR3 loop spans 10 amino acids. The sequence was collected from a woman aged 18-29 years who had been exposed to COVID-19. Sequenced material: PBMCs or T cells enriched from blood (not recorded which). V is TRBV12-3 or TRBV12-4 and J is TRBJ1-2, with D uncertain. The CDR3 loop reads CASSLSTYTF. The CDR3 region has the DNA TGTGCCAGCAGTTTAAGCACCTACACCTTC.